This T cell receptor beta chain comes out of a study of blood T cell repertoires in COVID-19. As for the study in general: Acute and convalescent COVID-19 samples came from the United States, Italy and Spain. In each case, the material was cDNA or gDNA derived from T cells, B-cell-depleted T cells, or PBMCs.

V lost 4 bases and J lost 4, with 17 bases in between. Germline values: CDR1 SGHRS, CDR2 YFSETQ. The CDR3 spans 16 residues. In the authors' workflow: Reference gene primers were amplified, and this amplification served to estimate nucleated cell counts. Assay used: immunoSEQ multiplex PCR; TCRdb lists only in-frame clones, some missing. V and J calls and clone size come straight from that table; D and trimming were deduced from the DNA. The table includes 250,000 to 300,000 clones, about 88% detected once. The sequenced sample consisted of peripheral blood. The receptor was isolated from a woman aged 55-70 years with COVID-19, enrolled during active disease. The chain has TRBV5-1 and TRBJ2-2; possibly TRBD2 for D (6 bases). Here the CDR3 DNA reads TGCGCCAGCAGCCCAGGAGCGGGCTACACCACCGGGGAGCTGTTTTTT. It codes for CASSPGAGYTTGELFF. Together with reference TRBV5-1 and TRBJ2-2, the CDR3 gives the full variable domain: KAGVTQTPRYLIKTRGQQVTLSCSPISGHRSVSWYQQTPGQGLQFLFEYFSETQRNKGNFPGRFSGRQFSNSRSEMNVSTLELGDSALYLCASSPGAGYTTGELFFGEGSRLTVL.